The rows below give T cell receptor beta chains drawn from one sample of a study of T cell repertoires in cytomegalovirus infection. In TCRdb, the reads were re-called with MiXCR into one record per CDR3 protein. Here the sample spans approximately 110,000 distinct CDR3 sequences, 10% being singletons. Antigen specificity for these receptors is unknown. The sequenced material came from PBMCs, sequenced either directly or after in vitro stimulation (not recorded which). Receptors originate from a human donor in good health (CMV status not recorded). Some clones in this sample may be carry-over from other donors' samples. CDR3s leave out the opening cysteine and the closing phenylalanine or tryptophan. Each record gives: CDR3 protein, J gene, V gene.

CDR3 protein: ASSLQGRNYEQY; J gene: TRBJ2-7; V gene: TRBV28
CDR3 protein: ASSLVISSYNSPLH; J gene: TRBJ1-6; V gene: TRBV7-2
CDR3 protein: ASSDWGANTEAF; J gene: TRBJ1-1; V gene: TRBV25-1
CDR3 protein: ASTLGLLYEQY; J gene: TRBJ2-7; V gene: TRBV12-3/TRBV12-4
CDR3 protein: AIHKTGRTGELF; J gene: TRBJ2-2; V gene: TRBV6-6
CDR3 protein: ASSLDGRSGNTIY; J gene: TRBJ1-3; V gene: TRBV7-2
CDR3 protein: ASSGGAGAF; J gene: TRBJ1-1; V gene: TRBV11-1
CDR3 protein: ASSQGTSGLNEQF; J gene: TRBJ2-1; V gene: TRBV11-2
CDR3 protein: ASSYPWTSGRDEQF; J gene: TRBJ2-1; V gene: TRBV6-2/TRBV6-3
CDR3 protein: ASSLGQGGGGELF; J gene: TRBJ2-2; V gene: TRBV6-5
CDR3 protein: ASSLGQGSYNEQF; J gene: TRBJ2-1; V gene: TRBV5-4
CDR3 protein: ASSYYQLSGANVLT; J gene: TRBJ2-6; V gene: TRBV6-6
CDR3 protein: ASSPKGAGGFNEQF; J gene: TRBJ2-1; V gene: TRBV11-2
CDR3 protein: ASSLYRGEQY; J gene: TRBJ2-7; V gene: TRBV7-2
CDR3 protein: ASSLGGTGGARTEAF; J gene: TRBJ1-1; V gene: TRBV11-3
CDR3 protein: ASTLSHRDRETQY; J gene: TRBJ2-5; V gene: TRBV19
CDR3 protein: ATSDPPGQGHHTGELF; J gene: TRBJ2-2; V gene: TRBV24-1
CDR3 protein: ASSGTSFTRTDTQY; J gene: TRBJ2-3; V gene: TRBV28
CDR3 protein: SASVGSFYNSPLH; J gene: TRBJ1-6; V gene: TRBV20-1
CDR3 protein: ASSTIGGAQY; J gene: TRBJ2-5; V gene: TRBV12-3/TRBV12-4
CDR3 protein: ASSQDRWSGRPDTQY; J gene: TRBJ2-3; V gene: TRBV4-2
CDR3 protein: ASSPGQGAVTEAF; J gene: TRBJ1-1; V gene: TRBV4-1
CDR3 protein: ASSSNSRTDTQY; J gene: TRBJ2-3; V gene: TRBV28
CDR3 protein: ASDGSEVNEQF; J gene: TRBJ2-1; V gene: TRBV28
CDR3 protein: ASSSQTELF; J gene: TRBJ1-4; V gene: TRBV7-2
CDR3 protein: ASSARDNLSGNTIY; J gene: TRBJ1-3; V gene: TRBV12-3/TRBV12-4
CDR3 protein: ASSQVTPNEAF; J gene: TRBJ1-1; V gene: TRBV5-1
CDR3 protein: ASTPRSIRQGVNYGYT; J gene: TRBJ1-2; V gene: TRBV11-2
CDR3 protein: ASSGTLTSGRPPHEQF; J gene: TRBJ2-1; V gene: TRBV5-6
CDR3 protein: ASSLDGTKSNQPQH; J gene: TRBJ1-5; V gene: TRBV7-2
CDR3 protein: ASSIYQETQY; J gene: TRBJ2-5; V gene: TRBV6-6
CDR3 protein: ASSLGGTSIYEQY; J gene: TRBJ2-7; V gene: TRBV7-2
CDR3 protein: ASSIAGLSNQPQH; J gene: TRBJ1-5; V gene: TRBV19